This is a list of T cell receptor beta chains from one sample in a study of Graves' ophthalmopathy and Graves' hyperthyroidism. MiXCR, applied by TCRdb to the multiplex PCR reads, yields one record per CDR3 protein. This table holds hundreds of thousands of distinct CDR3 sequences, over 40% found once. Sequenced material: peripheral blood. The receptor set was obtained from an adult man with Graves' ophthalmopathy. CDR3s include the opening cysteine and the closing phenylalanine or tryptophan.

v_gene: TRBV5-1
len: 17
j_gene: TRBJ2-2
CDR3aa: CASSLNPGKAPTGELFF

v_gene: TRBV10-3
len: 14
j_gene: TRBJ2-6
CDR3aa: CAISGALGQEDLTF

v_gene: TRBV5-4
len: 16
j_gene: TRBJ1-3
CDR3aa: CASSIKDRGSGNTIYF

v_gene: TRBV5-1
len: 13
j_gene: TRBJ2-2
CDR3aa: CASTLSRGGELFF

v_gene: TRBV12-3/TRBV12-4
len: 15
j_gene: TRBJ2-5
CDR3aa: CASSLGSGSQETQYF

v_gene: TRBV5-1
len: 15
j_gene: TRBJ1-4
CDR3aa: CASSRGTGGGEKLFF

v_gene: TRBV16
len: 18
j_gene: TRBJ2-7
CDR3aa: CASSQSGIGNRVSYEQYF

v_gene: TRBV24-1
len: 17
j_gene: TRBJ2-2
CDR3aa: CATSTHNGRGNTGELFF

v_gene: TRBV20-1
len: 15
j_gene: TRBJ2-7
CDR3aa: CSARGLAGVQGEQYF

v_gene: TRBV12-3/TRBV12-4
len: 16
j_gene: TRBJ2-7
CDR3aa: CASSLAESTGPGEQYF

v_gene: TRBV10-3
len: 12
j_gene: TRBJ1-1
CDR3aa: CAIRKGDTEAFF

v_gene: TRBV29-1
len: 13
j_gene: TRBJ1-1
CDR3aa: CSLATQGNTEAFF

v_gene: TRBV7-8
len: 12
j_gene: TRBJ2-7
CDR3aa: CASSLAGSGEYF

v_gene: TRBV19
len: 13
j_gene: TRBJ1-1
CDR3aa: CASSLVAGGEAFF

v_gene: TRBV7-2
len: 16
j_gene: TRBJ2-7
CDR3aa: CASSPRSQGYGYEQYF

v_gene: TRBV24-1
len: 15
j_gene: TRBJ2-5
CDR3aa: CATSELTGDEETQYF

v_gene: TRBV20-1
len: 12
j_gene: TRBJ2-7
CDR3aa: CSARFGAYEQYF

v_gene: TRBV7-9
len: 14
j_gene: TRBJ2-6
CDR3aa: CASRWDSGANVLTF

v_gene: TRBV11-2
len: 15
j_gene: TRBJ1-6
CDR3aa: CASSLESGRNSPLHF

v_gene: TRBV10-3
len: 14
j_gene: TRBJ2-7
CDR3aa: CAISENRASVEQYF

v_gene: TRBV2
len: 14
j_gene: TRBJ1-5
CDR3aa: CAWKQGGSNQPQHF

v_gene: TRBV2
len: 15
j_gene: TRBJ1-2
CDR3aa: CASSPRDRSNYGYTF